This TCR beta chain was found in a study of T cells in Graves' hyperthyroidism and ophthalmopathy (dated by TCRdb to the late 2010s). About the study as a whole: Peripheral blood samples were taken at initial diagnosis, before any treatment was given. To identify TCR V-J signatures that set the groups apart, the researchers used a discovery cohort of 95 to 100 patients, made up of 40 to 45 with Graves' ophthalmopathy and 55 to 65 with stable Graves' hyperthyroidism. Prospective prediction of ophthalmopathy was tested in an independent validation cohort consisting of 18 hyperthyroidism patients and more than 15 patients who later progressed to ophthalmopathy. For training and testing, the roughly 93 patients in the discovery cohort were randomly divided in a 7:3 ratio. The study also compared thyroid tissue and blood T-cell repertoires from about 6 Graves' hyperthyroidism patients. Following sampling, methimazole starting at 30 mg daily was given to hyperthyroidism patients, and high-dose intravenous methylprednisolone was given to ophthalmopathy patients. According to the paper, TCR Vbeta CDR3 sequencing was carried out on 120 to 150 peripheral blood samples, which came from approximately 43 ophthalmopathy, 70 to 80 hyperthyroidism and approximately 17 progressor patients.

The TCR beta CDR3 regions were amplified from the RNA transcripts. A first-round RT-PCR of the TCR CDR3 used the HTBI primer set with the Qiagen OneStep RT-PCR kit. Libraries were constructed in a second round of multiplex PCR, after which size selection and purification were carried out. Paired-end sequencing of the libraries was performed with 100 bp reads on an Illumina HiSeq2000. As for the authors' bioinformatics: SOAPnuke was used to process the raw data, with reads discarded if the reads contained adapters or uncalled bases, had a mean Phred below 15, or lacked an exact constant-primer or identifier match. High-quality paired reads were merged with COPE v1.2.5, and unique nucleotide sequences were defined as clonotypes. Clonotypes were aligned to IMGT TRBV, TRBD and TRBJ reference segments using MiTCR v1.1. Analysis was restricted to V-J combinations with a frequency above 0.0001, which covered about 99% of repertoires. A TCS score was defined as the ratio of F50 (clonal expansion) to E x V (chaos), with BLOSUM62-based TCRdist applied between CDR3 peptides within each V-J. Welch's t-statistics and random forest reduced roughly 500 V-J features to roughly 13, which were used in a naive Bayes classifier (R e1071). TCRdb reworked the public reads: Q25 trimming with fastp, MiXCR clone assembly, productive beta chains retained. For every CDR3 protein sequence, its rows merge into one entry that carries the most common genes and DNA. TCRdb assigned the V and J calls; the authors' analysis was not used. Across this sample there are 620,000 or so distinct CDR3 sequences, with about 15% seen only once. The top ten constitute approximately 12% of the sample.

As for this clonotype: The antigen it binds to is not known. No clone much larger than this one lies a single base away; base qualities are absent.

What the study reported, not specific to this receptor: In cross-validation, a model built on a 13 V-J signature told ophthalmopathy apart from stable hyperthyroidism with 87.88% sensitivity and roughly 81% specificity, and in testing the same model reached 80%/75%. No statistical method was used to set the sample size in advance, and investigators knew the group allocation. Most expanded thyroid clonotypes (frequency above 0.001) were also detected in blood, a finding suggesting that blood repertoires may reflect thyroid immune responses. In validation, progression to ophthalmopathy was predicted by the model with roughly 69% sensitivity and under 85% specificity, a median of about 6.4 months before onset.

From cysteine to phenylalanine, the CDR3 is 16 amino acids long. This entry keeps only the CDR3 DNA: 48 bases, framed from base 1. The CDR1 and CDR2 encoded by the germline V gene are SGDLS and YYNGEE. V is shortened by 4 bases, J by 0 bases, and the region joining them spans 15 bases. Ophthalmopathy patients had moderately to severely active disease, Clinical Activity Score of at least 3, NOSPECS grade of at least 4, and duration under 3 months. Exclusion was applied to patients with uncontrolled infections, other autoimmune diseases, pregnancy or lactation. Clinical symptoms, serum thyroxine and TRAb, thyroid ultrasound, and orbital computed tomography formed the basis for the diagnoses. PBMCs were isolated from about 10 ml of fresh peripheral blood by Ficoll-Paque density gradient centrifugation. Trizol reagent was used to extract total RNA, and RNA quality was then checked on an Agilent 2100 Bioanalyzer.

This receptor was identified in a woman aged 45 to 65 with Graves' ophthalmopathy. The sample was blood. Recombination connected TRBV9 to TRBJ2-3; the D gene is perhaps TRBD1, on 6 matching bases. The CDR3 region has the sequence CASSRRDIKSTDTQYF. The base sequence is TGTGCCAGCAGCAGACGGGACATTAAAAGCACAGATACGCAGTATTTT.